Each of the 6 T cell receptor beta chains below was sequenced from the same sample in a study of shared clonotypes between healthy human individuals (dated by TCRdb to 2020 to 2022). Library preparation used the immunoSEQ multiplex PCR assay. TCRdb carries this immuneACCESS record with in-frame sequences only. Its versions omit some clonotypes, under half of them owing to an unresolved V gene in the studies checked, with the rest unexplained. The sample profile shows approximately 2.4 million clones; around 95% of them were found once. The leading ten clones occupy 0.1% to 0.15% of the sample. The sequencing sample was made of naive CD4+ T cells sorted from blood. Read against the paper, the sample's cell subset or site label means: CD45RA+ positively selected. Receptors originate from a man in his late teens or twenties in good health.

V gene TRBV5-1 combines with J gene TRBJ1-3; unclear D gene. CDR3 length: 13 amino acids. Looked up from germline, CDR1 is SGHRS and CDR2 is YFSETQ. V gave up 0 bases and J gave up 7 bases, with 8 bases separating them. CDR3 nucleotides: TGCGCCAGCAGCTTGGAAGGGTTTAACACCATATATTTT. It codes for CASSLEGFNTIYF.

The chain links TRBV10-3 to TRBJ2-6; D is tentatively TRBD1 or TRBD2 (6 bases each). The CDR3 consists of 18 residues. With 7 bases removed from V and 1 base from J, the gap between germline ends came to 20 bases. Germline V lookup: CDR1 ENHRY, CDR2 SYGVKD. The CDR3, as DNA: TGTGCCATCACGGGGGCCGGGGACCGCATATCTGGGGCCAACGTCCTGACTTTC. This sequence encodes CAITGAGDRISGANVLTF.

V and J are TRBV11-2 and TRBJ1-2; 9 bases agree with TRBD1. Germline CDR1 reads SGHAT; CDR2 reads FQNNGV. V was clipped by 5 bases and J by 4 bases; unmatched bases: 5. The CDR3 totals 14 residues. The CDR3 protein is CASSIGTGLYGYTF. The CDR3 DNA is TGTGCCAGCAGCATCGGGACAGGGCTCTATGGCTACACCTTC.

V is TRBV5-4 and J is TRBJ2-7; TRBD2 matches 10 bases. CDR1 is SGHNT, CDR2 YYREEE, per germline (reference sequence). The CDR3 sequence is 16 residues long. The ends lost 4 bases at V and 4 bases at J; junction bases unmatched: 11. CDR3: CASSTPSSGRRYEQYF. DNA for the CDR3: TGTGCCAGCAGCACGCCGTCTAGCGGGAGAAGGTACGAGCAGTACTTC.

With respect to this clone: Distinct nucleotide sequences in the sample also encode this CDR3. This chain uses TRBV29-1 with TRBJ2-7, with 11 bases identical to TRBD2. This CDR3 is 14 amino acids long. The J segment lost 3 bases and the V segment lost 4 bases, leaving 5 bases of the junction unmatched. Germline V gene sequence: CDR1 SQVTM, CDR2 ANQGSEA. This CDR3 reads CSVVPGLAGYEQYF. The CDR3, as DNA: TGCAGCGTTGTCCCCGGACTAGCGGGCTACGAGCAGTACTTC.

V gene TRBV30 combines with J gene TRBJ1-4; TRBD1 aligns across 9 bases. Germline loops: CDR1 GTSNPN, CDR2 SVGIG (reference sequence). V gave up 6 bases and J gave up 7 bases; unmatched junction bases: 9. CDR3 length: 14 residues. CDR3 in DNA: TGTGCCTGCCGCTTCGACAGGGGGATTGAAAAACTGTTTTTT. It yields the protein CACRFDRGIEKLFF.